These T cell receptor beta chains were read from a single sample in a study of cytomegalovirus exposure and HLA in healthy donors. Profiled with immunoSEQ multiplex PCR; TCRdb holds only in-frame clones, not every one. The table has fewer than 250,000 clones, over 80% seen once. Sequencing was carried out using PBMCs. These receptors all come from a woman in her twenties or thirties in good health and CMV-seropositive. Both conserved end residues are part of each CDR3. Each record gives: clone size, J gene, D gene, CDR3 length, V gene, CDR3 protein, CDR3 DNA. The D gene is left open where the match is weak. Size tells how often a clone was seen (once, few, many) or the class of an expanded clone, and some rows leave it out.

abundance: once; j_gene: TRBJ1-1; d_gene: -; len: 12; v_gene: TRBV7-9; CDR3aa: CASSLKDTEAFF; CDR3nt: TGTGCCAGCAGCTTAAAGGACACTGAAGCTTTCTTT
abundance: few; j_gene: TRBJ1-5; d_gene: -; len: 13; v_gene: TRBV6-1; CDR3aa: CASSETGEQPQHF; CDR3nt: TGTGCCAGCAGTGAAACGGGGGAACAGCCCCAGCATTTT
abundance: -; j_gene: TRBJ1-4; d_gene: -; len: 15; v_gene: TRBV5-1; CDR3aa: CASSLGQYVNEKLFF; CDR3nt: TGCGCCAGCAGCTTGGGACAGTACGTAAATGAAAAACTGTTTTTT
abundance: -; j_gene: TRBJ1-1; d_gene: TRBD1; len: 14; v_gene: TRBV5-1; CDR3aa: CASSLQGAQTEAFF; CDR3nt: TGCGCCAGCAGCTTGCAGGGGGCGCAGACTGAAGCTTTCTTT
abundance: -; j_gene: TRBJ2-7; d_gene: TRBD2; len: 16; v_gene: TRBV4-2; CDR3aa: CASSHLTSGGIYEQYF; CDR3nt: TGTGCCAGCAGCCATTTGACTAGCGGGGGGATCTACGAGCAGTACTTC
abundance: few; j_gene: TRBJ2-7; d_gene: -; len: 14; v_gene: TRBV6-5; CDR3aa: CASSYRGAIDEQYF; CDR3nt: TGTGCCAGCAGTTACCGGGGGGCTATCGACGAGCAGTACTTC
abundance: -; j_gene: TRBJ2-1; d_gene: TRBD1; len: 15; v_gene: TRBV19; CDR3aa: CASGQGARADNEQFF; CDR3nt: TGTGCCAGCGGACAGGGGGCGCGTGCGGACAATGAGCAGTTCTTC
abundance: -; j_gene: TRBJ2-1; d_gene: TRBD2; len: 16; v_gene: TRBV6-5; CDR3aa: CASSYSGSGLGNEQFF; CDR3nt: TGTGCCAGCAGTTATAGCGGGAGTGGCCTGGGCAATGAGCAGTTCTTC
abundance: -; j_gene: TRBJ2-7; d_gene: TRBD2; len: 13; v_gene: TRBV27; CDR3aa: CASSSGSGGAEYF; CDR3nt: TGTGCCAGCAGTTCGGGGTCGGGGGGGGCGGAGTACTTC
abundance: -; j_gene: TRBJ1-5; d_gene: -; len: 14; v_gene: TRBV27; CDR3aa: CASSFTGRNQPQHF; CDR3nt: TGTGCCAGCAGTTTCACGGGCCGCAATCAGCCCCAGCATTTT
abundance: -; j_gene: TRBJ2-5; d_gene: -; len: 17; v_gene: TRBV4-1; CDR3aa: CASSLQRDFSSGETQYF; CDR3nt: TGCGCCAGCAGCCTTCAGAGGGATTTCAGCAGTGGCGAGACCCAGTACTTC
abundance: once; j_gene: TRBJ1-2; d_gene: -; len: 13; v_gene: TRBV5-6; CDR3aa: CASVLREGYGYTF; CDR3nt: TGTGCCAGCGTTCTAAGGGAAGGCTATGGCTACACCTTC
abundance: many; j_gene: TRBJ2-1; d_gene: TRBD2; len: 16; v_gene: TRBV30; CDR3aa: CAWTIRGRYPYNEQFF; CDR3nt: TGTGCCTGGACTATACGCGGGAGGTATCCCTACAATGAGCAGTTCTTC
abundance: few; j_gene: TRBJ2-1; d_gene: TRBD2; len: 17; v_gene: TRBV25-1; CDR3aa: CASSESATSGLNNEQFF; CDR3nt: TGTGCCAGCAGTGAATCCGCAACTAGCGGGCTAAACAATGAGCAGTTCTTC
abundance: -; j_gene: TRBJ2-7; d_gene: -; len: 12; v_gene: TRBV28; CDR3aa: CASNQIQDEQYF; CDR3nt: TGTGCCAGCAACCAAATTCAGGACGAGCAGTACTTC
abundance: -; j_gene: TRBJ2-5; d_gene: -; len: 11; v_gene: TRBV29-1; CDR3aa: CSVEDEETQYF; CDR3nt: TGCAGCGTTGAAGATGAAGAGACCCAGTACTTC
abundance: -; j_gene: TRBJ2-7; d_gene: -; len: 13; v_gene: TRBV30; CDR3aa: CAWSSGLSYEQYF; CDR3nt: TGTGCCTGGAGCAGCGGGTTGTCCTACGAGCAGTACTTC
abundance: -; j_gene: TRBJ1-2; d_gene: TRBD1; len: 14; v_gene: TRBV2; CDR3aa: CASRSQGADYGYTF; CDR3nt: TGTGCCAGCAGGTCACAGGGGGCAGACTATGGCTACACCTTC
abundance: -; j_gene: TRBJ1-4; d_gene: -; len: 12; v_gene: TRBV28; CDR3aa: CASSDSLGLLFF; CDR3nt: TGTGCCAGCAGTGATAGCTTGGGGTTGCTGTTTTTT
abundance: -; j_gene: TRBJ1-2; d_gene: TRBD1; len: 14; v_gene: TRBV30; CDR3aa: CAWSMTGYDYGYTF; CDR3nt: TGTGCCTGGAGTATGACAGGGTACGACTATGGCTACACCTTC
abundance: -; j_gene: TRBJ2-5; d_gene: TRBD2; len: 19; v_gene: TRBV9; CDR3aa: CASSGLRGLAGDLGETQYF; CDR3nt: TGTGCCAGCAGCGGGTTGAGGGGGCTAGCGGGAGATCTTGGGGAGACCCAGTACTTC
abundance: once; j_gene: TRBJ1-3; d_gene: -; len: 16; v_gene: TRBV19; CDR3aa: CASSPRGLYPGNTIYF; CDR3nt: TGTGCCAGTAGTCCACGGGGTCTCTATCCTGGAAACACCATATATTTT
abundance: -; j_gene: TRBJ2-3; d_gene: TRBD1; len: 15; v_gene: TRBV5-1; CDR3aa: CASSEPGQSPDTQYF; CDR3nt: TGCGCCAGCAGCGAACCGGGACAGTCACCAGATACGCAGTATTTT
abundance: -; j_gene: TRBJ2-7; d_gene: TRBD1; len: 13; v_gene: TRBV5-1; CDR3aa: CASRQGAAYEQYF; CDR3nt: TGCGCCAGCCGACAGGGGGCAGCGTACGAGCAGTACTTC
abundance: -; j_gene: TRBJ2-1; d_gene: -; len: 13; v_gene: TRBV27; CDR3aa: CASSDGATNEQFF; CDR3nt: TGTGCCAGCAGTGATGGCGCGACCAATGAGCAGTTCTTC
abundance: -; j_gene: TRBJ2-7; d_gene: TRBD2; len: 16; v_gene: TRBV30; CDR3aa: CAWSLRLAGDPYEQYF; CDR3nt: TGTGCCTGGAGTTTAAGACTAGCGGGGGACCCCTACGAGCAGTACTTC
abundance: once; j_gene: TRBJ1-1; d_gene: TRBD1; len: 14; v_gene: TRBV2; CDR3aa: CASSEGQMNTEAFF; CDR3nt: TGTGCCAGCAGTGAGGGACAGATGAACACTGAAGCTTTCTTT
abundance: -; j_gene: TRBJ2-2; d_gene: TRBD2; len: 15; v_gene: TRBV6-5; CDR3aa: CASRSGLVDTGELFF; CDR3nt: TGTGCCAGCAGATCGGGACTAGTTGACACCGGGGAGCTGTTTTTT
abundance: -; j_gene: TRBJ2-3; d_gene: -; len: 13; v_gene: TRBV5-1; CDR3aa: CASSLGYADTQYF; CDR3nt: TGCGCCAGCAGCTTGGGCTACGCAGATACGCAGTATTTT
abundance: -; j_gene: TRBJ1-2; d_gene: -; len: 15; v_gene: TRBV6-1; CDR3aa: CASGGDTLELYGYTF; CDR3nt: TGTGCCAGCGGGGGGGACACCCTGGAGCTTTATGGCTACACCTTC
abundance: -; j_gene: TRBJ1-5; d_gene: -; len: 14; v_gene: TRBV6-5; CDR3aa: CATAIGQNNQPQHF; CDR3nt: TGTGCCACCGCTATTGGGCAGAACAATCAGCCCCAGCATTTT
abundance: -; j_gene: TRBJ2-7; d_gene: TRBD1; len: 12; v_gene: TRBV2; CDR3aa: CASLTGNYEQYF; CDR3nt: TGTGCCAGCCTGACAGGGAACTACGAGCAGTACTTC
abundance: -; j_gene: TRBJ2-3; d_gene: TRBD2; len: 14; v_gene: TRBV6-5; CDR3aa: CASSQGLAADTQYF; CDR3nt: TGTGCCAGCAGTCAGGGACTAGCCGCAGATACGCAGTATTTT
abundance: -; j_gene: TRBJ1-5; d_gene: -; len: 15; v_gene: TRBV5-6; CDR3aa: CASSSSGGSNQPQHF; CDR3nt: TGTGCCAGCAGTTCCTCGGGGGGAAGCAATCAGCCCCAGCATTTT
abundance: -; j_gene: TRBJ1-5; d_gene: -; len: 14; v_gene: TRBV15; CDR3aa: CATSREYGNQPQHF; CDR3nt: TGTGCCACCAGCAGAGAGTATGGTAATCAGCCCCAGCATTTT
abundance: -; j_gene: TRBJ2-5; d_gene: TRBD1; len: 13; v_gene: TRBV11-3; CDR3aa: CASRSTGSETQYF; CDR3nt: TGTGCCAGCAGATCGACAGGGTCGGAGACCCAGTACTTC
abundance: once; j_gene: TRBJ2-1; d_gene: TRBD2; len: 16; v_gene: TRBV4-2; CDR3aa: CASSLGGAGGYNEQFF; CDR3nt: TGTGCCAGCAGCCTAGGGGGGGCGGGAGGCTACAATGAGCAGTTCTTC
abundance: few; j_gene: TRBJ2-7; d_gene: TRBD2; len: 14; v_gene: TRBV7-8; CDR3aa: CASSLSGGGNEQYF; CDR3nt: TGTGCCAGCAGCTTATCGGGGGGAGGCAACGAGCAGTACTTC
abundance: -; j_gene: TRBJ1-2; d_gene: -; len: 14; v_gene: TRBV6-1; CDR3aa: CASSEYDKINGYTF; CDR3nt: TGTGCCAGCAGTGAATACGACAAAATAAATGGCTACACCTTC
abundance: once; j_gene: TRBJ2-1; d_gene: TRBD2; len: 15; v_gene: TRBV7-7; CDR3aa: CASSLTGEGQYEQFF; CDR3nt: TGTGCTAGCAGCTTAACGGGGGAGGGCCAGTATGAGCAGTTCTTC
abundance: -; j_gene: TRBJ2-7; d_gene: -; len: 13; v_gene: TRBV19; CDR3aa: CASMSQGTYEQYF; CDR3nt: TGTGCCAGTATGTCACAGGGAACCTACGAGCAGTACTTC
abundance: once; j_gene: TRBJ1-1; d_gene: -; len: 13; v_gene: TRBV29-1; CDR3aa: CSVAPAGLGEAFF; CDR3nt: TGCAGCGTTGCCCCCGCAGGGCTCGGTGAAGCTTTCTTT
abundance: -; j_gene: TRBJ2-3; d_gene: -; len: 15; v_gene: TRBV25-1; CDR3aa: CASSESGGVTDTQYF; CDR3nt: TGTGCCAGCAGTGAATCAGGCGGGGTCACAGATACGCAGTATTTT
abundance: -; j_gene: TRBJ2-1; d_gene: TRBD2; len: 16; v_gene: TRBV19; CDR3aa: CASKGLAGGGYHEQFF; CDR3nt: TGTGCCAGTAAGGGGCTAGCGGGAGGGGGTTACCATGAGCAGTTCTTC
abundance: -; j_gene: TRBJ2-5; d_gene: TRBD2; len: 17; v_gene: TRBV11-1; CDR3aa: CASSPSPSGRGVETQYF; CDR3nt: TGTGCCAGCAGCCCCTCTCCTAGCGGGAGGGGAGTAGAGACCCAGTACTTC
abundance: -; j_gene: TRBJ2-7; d_gene: TRBD1; len: 14; v_gene: TRBV18; CDR3aa: CASSPGDRAHEQYF; CDR3nt: TGTGCCAGCTCACCAGGGGACAGGGCCCACGAGCAGTACTTC
abundance: -; j_gene: TRBJ2-7; d_gene: TRBD1; len: 13; v_gene: TRBV13; CDR3aa: CASSSDRSYEQYF; CDR3nt: TGTGCCAGCAGCTCGGACAGGTCCTACGAGCAGTACTTC
abundance: -; j_gene: TRBJ2-7; d_gene: -; len: 14; v_gene: TRBV7-2; CDR3aa: CASSLIDGSYEQYF; CDR3nt: TGTGCCAGCAGCTTAATTGACGGATCCTACGAGCAGTACTTC
abundance: -; j_gene: TRBJ2-1; d_gene: -; len: 14; v_gene: TRBV5-1; CDR3aa: CASSLGPSYNEQFF; CDR3nt: TGCGCCAGCAGCTTGGGACCAAGCTACAATGAGCAGTTCTTC
abundance: -; j_gene: TRBJ1-1; d_gene: TRBD1; len: 15; v_gene: TRBV9; CDR3aa: CASSTHRGTFTEAFF; CDR3nt: TGTGCCAGCAGCACACACAGGGGAACCTTCACTGAAGCTTTCTTT
abundance: -; j_gene: TRBJ2-7; d_gene: -; len: 13; v_gene: TRBV6-5; CDR3aa: CASSSGWGSEQYF; CDR3nt: TGTGCCAGCTCTTCGGGCTGGGGGAGCGAGCAGTACTTC
abundance: -; j_gene: TRBJ1-4; d_gene: -; len: 13; v_gene: TRBV11-2; CDR3aa: CASSLDLDEKLFF; CDR3nt: TGTGCCAGCAGCTTAGATTTGGATGAAAAACTGTTTTTT
abundance: -; j_gene: TRBJ1-1; d_gene: -; len: 15; v_gene: TRBV5-6; CDR3aa: CASSLRGEFGTEAFF; CDR3nt: TGTGCCAGCAGCTTACGAGGGGAATTTGGGACTGAAGCTTTCTTT
abundance: -; j_gene: TRBJ1-3; d_gene: -; len: 15; v_gene: TRBV6-1; CDR3aa: CASSGGISSGNTIYF; CDR3nt: TGTGCCAGCAGTGGGGGAATATCTTCTGGAAACACCATATATTTT
abundance: few; j_gene: TRBJ2-1; d_gene: TRBD2; len: 17; v_gene: TRBV13; CDR3aa: CASSSGLAGDAYNEQFF; CDR3nt: TGTGCCAGCAGCTCGGGACTAGCGGGAGACGCCTACAATGAGCAGTTCTTC
abundance: -; j_gene: TRBJ2-7; d_gene: -; len: 13; v_gene: TRBV19; CDR3aa: CASSKGQTYEQYF; CDR3nt: TGTGCCAGTAGTAAGGGCCAGACCTACGAGCAGTACTTC
abundance: -; j_gene: TRBJ1-2; d_gene: -; len: 12; v_gene: TRBV14; CDR3aa: CASSHQEGGYTF; CDR3nt: TGTGCCAGCAGCCACCAGGAGGGTGGCTACACCTTC
abundance: -; j_gene: TRBJ1-2; d_gene: -; len: 14; v_gene: TRBV5-6; CDR3aa: CASSLGLNNYGYTF; CDR3nt: TGTGCCAGCAGCTTGGGACTTAATAACTATGGCTACACCTTC
abundance: -; j_gene: TRBJ2-3; d_gene: -; len: 12; v_gene: TRBV7-2; CDR3aa: CASSFSWDTQYF; CDR3nt: TGTGCCAGCAGCTTCTCGTGGGATACGCAGTATTTT